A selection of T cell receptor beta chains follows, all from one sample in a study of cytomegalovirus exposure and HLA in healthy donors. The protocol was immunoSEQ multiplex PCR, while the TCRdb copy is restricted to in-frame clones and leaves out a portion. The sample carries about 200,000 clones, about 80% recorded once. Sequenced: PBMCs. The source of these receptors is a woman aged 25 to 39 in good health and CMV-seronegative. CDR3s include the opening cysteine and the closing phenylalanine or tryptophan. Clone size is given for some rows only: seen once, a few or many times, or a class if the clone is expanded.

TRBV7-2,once,CASTKAFNRVDTQYF
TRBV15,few,CATSRSGAYEQYF
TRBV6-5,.,CASSPQFAAGELFF
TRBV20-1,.,CSTRDRSGYTF
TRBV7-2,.,CASSPRTGGIYEQYF
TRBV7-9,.,CASSYTGTGTGELFF
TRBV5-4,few,CASSLDAGGTHEQYF
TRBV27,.,CASSPGGGFYEQYF
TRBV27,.,CASSTDRARTDTQYF
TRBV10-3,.,CAISLAGEQVYNEQFF
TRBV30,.,CAWSHRLAGNNEQFF
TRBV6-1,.,CASSEGDSPVYGYPF
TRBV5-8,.,CASSSGGVEANYGYTF
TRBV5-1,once,CASRARQESYGYTF
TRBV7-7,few,CASSSHSQETQYF
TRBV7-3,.,CASSATGYEQYF
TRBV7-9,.,CASSPRGNTEAFF
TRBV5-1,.,CASSLEPSTGVSNQPQHF
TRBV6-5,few,CASSYSGRGWNIQYF
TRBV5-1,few,CASSWGTSGGLTDTQYF
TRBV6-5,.,CASSFSGSLTDTQYF
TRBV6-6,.,CASSYGTGVLHNEQFF
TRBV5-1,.,CASSLERGFEAFF
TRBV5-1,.,CASSLGQGVDEQYF
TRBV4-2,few,CASSQDPHSGSYEQYF
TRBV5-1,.,CASSPGTSGGPGGEQFF
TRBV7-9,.,CASSSPPRAGEITDTQYF
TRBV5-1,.,CASSLAGASTDTQYF
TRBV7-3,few,CASSPGGVLGEQYF
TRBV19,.,CASSSGGLAGGGGQYF
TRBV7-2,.,CASSSRSGNTIYF
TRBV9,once,CASSVGPEREPYF
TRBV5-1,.,CASSLGAGGNQPQHF
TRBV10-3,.,CAISGWTGLPNEQFF
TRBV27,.,CASSFRGAGPDTQYF
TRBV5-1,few,CASSLIIAGNNEQFF
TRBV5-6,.,CASEKQGPQETQYF
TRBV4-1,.,CASSQVPGNTEAFF